One and the same sample provided the 10 T cell receptor beta chains below, sequenced in a study of control samples from healthy donors and cancer patients. Data came from immunoSEQ multiplex PCR; TCRdb stores just in-frame clones and leaves some out. The sample contains about 130,000 clones, about 94% of which appear only once. The sequenced material came from PBMCs. Every receptor here comes from a man in his sixties with colorectal cancer.

The genes are TRBV5-3 and TRBJ1-2, with D perhaps matching TRBD1 (5 bases). TRBV5-3 is annotated as an ORF whose role is uncertain. This CDR3 has 11 residues. The germline V and J ends were trimmed by 10 bases and 7 bases, with 14 bases remaining between them. CDR3 in amino acids: CACRSGPGYTF. The DNA of the CDR3 is TGTGCCTGCCGGTCGGGACCTGGCTACACCTTC.

The V gene is TRBV7-2, the J gene TRBJ1-1; D gene unclear. Germline V gene data show CDR1 as SGHTA and CDR2 as FQGNSA. There are 16 residues in the CDR3. V gave up 8 bases and J gave up 1 base, with 20 bases separating them. CDR3 residues: CASDSLLRAPNTEAFF. CDR3 in DNA: TGTGCCAGCGACTCTTTGCTGAGGGCGCCGAACACTGAAGCTTTCTTT.

The chain couples TRBV27 to TRBJ2-7, with D uncertain. Trimming shortened V by 0 bases and J by 1 base, and 7 bases separated the two germline ends. CDR1 and CDR2 (germline): MNHEY, SMNVEV (reference sequence). The CDR3 has 14 amino acids. CDR3 protein: CASSLSWKSYEQYF. CDR3 bases: TGTGCCAGCAGTTTATCGTGGAAGTCCTACGAGCAGTACTTC.

V gene TRBV25-1 combines with J gene TRBJ2-7; 7 nucleotides line up with TRBD1. The CDR3 covers 13 residues. Germline V gene lookup returns CDR1 MGHDK and CDR2 SYGVNS. The V and J ends lost 6 bases and 0 bases, in that order; junction bases with no gene match: 2. The CDR3 sequence is CASRQGSSYEQYF. CDR3 nucleotide sequence: TGTGCCAGCAGACAGGGGAGCTCCTACGAGCAGTACTTC.

In this sample, this clone turned up once. This chain links TRBV3-1 (or the pseudogene TRBV3-2) with TRBJ2-7; 8 bases map to TRBD2. V dropped 3 bases and J dropped 0; count of bases not matched to a gene: 13. Germline CDR1 reads LGHDT; CDR2 reads YNNKEL (reference sequence). The CDR3 sequence is 18 residues long. This CDR3 is CASSQWRGVHRSSYEQYF. CDR3 in DNA: TGTGCCAGCAGCCAGTGGCGGGGGGTCCACCGAAGCTCCTACGAGCAGTACTTC.

This clone appeared once. The chain links TRBV7-2 to TRBJ1-5; 8 nucleotides line up with TRBD1. The V segment lost 5 bases and the J segment 2 bases; nucleotides outside the gene matches: 5. Germline V gives CDR1 SGHTA, CDR2 FQGNSA. CDR3 length equals 15 residues. The CDR3 reads CASSQTGGGNQPQHF. The CDR3 DNA sequence: TGTGCCAGCAGCCAAACAGGGGGAGGCAATCAGCCCCAGCATTTT.

This chain connects TRBV6-2 or TRBV6-3 to TRBJ2-3; 7 nucleotides line up with TRBD1. CDR3 length: 17 amino acids. Trimming took 0 bases from V and 3 from J; bases not matched to a gene: 9. The germline V gene encodes CDR1 MNHEY and CDR2 SVGEGT. Here the CDR3 reads CASSYSGDRVKTDTQYF. The CDR3 DNA sequence: TGTGCCAGCAGTTACTCCGGTGACAGGGTTAAGACAGATACGCAGTATTTT.

In DNA, the CDR3 is TGTGCCAGCATCAACAGGGGGACCGGGGAGCTGTTTTTT. Protein sequence: CASINRGTGELFF. V is TRBV28 and J is TRBJ2-2, with 8 positions matching TRBD1. Germline V CDR1 and CDR2: MDHEN, SYDVKM. CDR3 size: 13 residues. The J segment lost 5 bases and the V segment lost 7 bases, leaving 3 bases of the junction unmatched.

This chain uses TRBV27 with TRBJ1-4; 7 bases align to TRBD1. Trimming took 8 bases from V and 11 from J; bases not matched to a gene: 14. The V gene's germline CDR1 is MNHEY and CDR2 SMNVEV (reference sequence). The CDR3 totals 14 residues. The CDR3 sequence is CASGKGGLPAKLFF. The CDR3 nucleotides are TGTGCCAGCGGAAAAGGGGGCTTACCGGCCAAACTGTTTTTT.

This chain connects TRBV6-6 to TRBJ1-6; weak D call: TRBD1 (6 bases). Germline V gives CDR1 MNHNY, CDR2 SVGAGI (reference sequence). V was pared by 4 bases and J by 8 bases, with 12 bases between. The CDR3 totals 14 residues. As DNA, the CDR3 is TGTGCCAGCAGTTCCGGACAGAGACATTCACCCCTCCACTTT. Amino acid sequence: CASSSGQRHSPLHF.